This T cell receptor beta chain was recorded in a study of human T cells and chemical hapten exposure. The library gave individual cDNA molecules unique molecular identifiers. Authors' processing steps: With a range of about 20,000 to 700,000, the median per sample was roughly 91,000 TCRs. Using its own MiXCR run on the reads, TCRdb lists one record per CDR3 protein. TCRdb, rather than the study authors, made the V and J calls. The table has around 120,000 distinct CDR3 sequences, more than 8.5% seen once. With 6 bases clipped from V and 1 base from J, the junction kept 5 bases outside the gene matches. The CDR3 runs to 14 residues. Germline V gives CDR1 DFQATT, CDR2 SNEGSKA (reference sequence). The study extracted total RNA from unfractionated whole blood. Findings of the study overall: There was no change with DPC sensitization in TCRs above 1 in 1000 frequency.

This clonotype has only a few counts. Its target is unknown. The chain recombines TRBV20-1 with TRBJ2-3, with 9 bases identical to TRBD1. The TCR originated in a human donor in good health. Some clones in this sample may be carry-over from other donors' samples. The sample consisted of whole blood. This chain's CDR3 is CSAGQGSGTDTQYF. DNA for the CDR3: TGCAGTGCCGGACAGGGGTCAGGCACAGATACGCAGTATTTT.